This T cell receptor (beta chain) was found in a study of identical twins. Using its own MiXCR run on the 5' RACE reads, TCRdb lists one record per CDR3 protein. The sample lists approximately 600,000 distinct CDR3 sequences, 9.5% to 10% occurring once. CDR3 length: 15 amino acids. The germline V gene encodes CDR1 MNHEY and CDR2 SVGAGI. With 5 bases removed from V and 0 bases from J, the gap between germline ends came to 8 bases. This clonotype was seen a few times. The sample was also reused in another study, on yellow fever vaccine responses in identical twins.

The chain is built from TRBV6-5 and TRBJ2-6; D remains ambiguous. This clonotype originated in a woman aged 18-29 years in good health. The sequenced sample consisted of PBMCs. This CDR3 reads CASSTTTSGANVLTF. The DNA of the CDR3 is TGTGCCAGCAGTACTACGACCTCTGGGGCCAACGTCCTGACTTTC.